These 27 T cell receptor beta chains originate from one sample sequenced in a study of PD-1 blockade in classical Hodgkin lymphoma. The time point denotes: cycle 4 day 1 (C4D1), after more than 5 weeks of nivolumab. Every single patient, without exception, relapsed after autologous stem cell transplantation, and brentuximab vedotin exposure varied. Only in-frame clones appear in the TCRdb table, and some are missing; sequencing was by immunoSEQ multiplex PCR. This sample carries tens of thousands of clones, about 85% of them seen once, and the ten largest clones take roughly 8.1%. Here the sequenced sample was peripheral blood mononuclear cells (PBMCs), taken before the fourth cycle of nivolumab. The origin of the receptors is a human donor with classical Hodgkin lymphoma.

The CDR3 spells CASSYSIGGEFEQYF. The CDR3 region has the DNA TGTGCCAGCAGTTATTCGATAGGGGGGGAGTTCGAGCAGTACTTC. J is TRBJ2-7 and V is TRBV6-5, with D tentatively TRBD2 (7 bases). The V gene lost 3 bases and the J gene lost 6 bases, with 18 bases spanning the gap. The CDR3 totals 15 residues. The germline V gene encodes CDR1 MNHEY and CDR2 SVGAGI.

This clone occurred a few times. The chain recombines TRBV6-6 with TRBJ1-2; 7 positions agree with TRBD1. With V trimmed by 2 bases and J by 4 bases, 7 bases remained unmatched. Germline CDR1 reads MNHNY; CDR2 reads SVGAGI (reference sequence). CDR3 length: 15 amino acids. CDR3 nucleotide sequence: TGTGCCAGCAGTTACGGTGAGGGGGACAGCTATGGCTACACCTTC. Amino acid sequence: CASSYGEGDSYGYTF.

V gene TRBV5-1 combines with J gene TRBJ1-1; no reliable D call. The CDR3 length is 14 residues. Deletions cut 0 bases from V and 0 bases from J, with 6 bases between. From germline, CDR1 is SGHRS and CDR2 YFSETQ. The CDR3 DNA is TGCGCCAGCAGCTTGGCGGGGATGAACACTGAAGCTTTCTTT. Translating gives CASSLAGMNTEAFF.

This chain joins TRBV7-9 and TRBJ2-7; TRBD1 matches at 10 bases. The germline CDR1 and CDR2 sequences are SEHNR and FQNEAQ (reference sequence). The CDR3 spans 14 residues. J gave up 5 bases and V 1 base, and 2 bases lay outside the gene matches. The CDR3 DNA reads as TGTGCCAGCAGCTTAGGTGGGACAGGGGACGAGCAGTACTTC. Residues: CASSLGGTGDEQYF.

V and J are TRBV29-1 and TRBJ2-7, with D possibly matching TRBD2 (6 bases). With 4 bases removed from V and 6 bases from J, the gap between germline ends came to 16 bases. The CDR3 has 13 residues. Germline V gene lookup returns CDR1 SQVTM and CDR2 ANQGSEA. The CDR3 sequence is CSVVDGSGFEQYF. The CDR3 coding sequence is TGCAGCGTTGTGGACGGGAGTGGGTTCGAGCAGTACTTC.

The CDR3 reads CASSLVGRSNTGELFF. CDR3 DNA sequence: TGCGCCAGCAGCTTGGTGGGGAGATCGAACACCGGGGAGCTGTTTTTT. The chain combines TRBV5-1 with TRBJ2-2, with a weak D call TRBD2 (5 bases). V was pared by 0 bases and J by 0 bases, with 9 bases between. CDR1 is SGHRS, CDR2 YFSETQ, per germline. The CDR3 runs 16 residues. Supplemented by reference TRBV5-1 and TRBJ2-2, the full variable domain reads KAGVTQTPRYLIKTRGQQVTLSCSPISGHRSVSWYQQTPGQGLQFLFEYFSETQRNKGNFPGRFSGRQFSNSRSEMNVSTLELGDSALYLCASSLVGRSNTGELFFGEGSRLTVL.

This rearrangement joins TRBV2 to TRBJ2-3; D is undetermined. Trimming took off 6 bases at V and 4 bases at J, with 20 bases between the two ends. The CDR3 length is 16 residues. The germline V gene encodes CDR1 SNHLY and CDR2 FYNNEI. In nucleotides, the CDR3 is TGTGCCAGCAGGAGTAGGTCCCACCCACAAGCAGATACGCAGTATTTT. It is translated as CASRSRSHPQADTQYF.

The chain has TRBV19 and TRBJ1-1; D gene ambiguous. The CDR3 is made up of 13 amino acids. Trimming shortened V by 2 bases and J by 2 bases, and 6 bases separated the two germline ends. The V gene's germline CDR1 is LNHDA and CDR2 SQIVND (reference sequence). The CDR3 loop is CASSINSNTEAFF. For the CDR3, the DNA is TGTGCCAGTAGTATAAATTCCAACACTGAAGCTTTCTTT.

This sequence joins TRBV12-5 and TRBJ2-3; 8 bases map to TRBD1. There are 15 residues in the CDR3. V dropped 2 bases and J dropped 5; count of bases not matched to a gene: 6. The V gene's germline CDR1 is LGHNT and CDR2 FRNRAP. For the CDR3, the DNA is TGTGCTAGTGGTTTGACCGGACAGGGTGGAGATACGCAGTATTTT. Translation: CASGLTGQGGDTQYF.

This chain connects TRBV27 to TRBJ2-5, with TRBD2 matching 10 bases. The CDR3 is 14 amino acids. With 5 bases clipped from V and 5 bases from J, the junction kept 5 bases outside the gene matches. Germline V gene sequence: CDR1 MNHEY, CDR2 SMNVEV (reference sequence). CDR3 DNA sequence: TGTGCCAGCAGTCACCAGCGGGGGGGCGAGACCCAGTACTTC. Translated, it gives CASSHQRGGETQYF.

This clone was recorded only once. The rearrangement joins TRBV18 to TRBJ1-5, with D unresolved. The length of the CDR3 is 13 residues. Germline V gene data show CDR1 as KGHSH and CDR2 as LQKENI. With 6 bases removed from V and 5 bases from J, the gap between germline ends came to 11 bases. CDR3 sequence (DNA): TGTGCCAGCTCCCCGAACTTGGATCAGCCCCAGCATTTT. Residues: CASSPNLDQPQHF. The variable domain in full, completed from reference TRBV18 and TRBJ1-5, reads NAGVMQNPRHLVRRRGQEARLRCSPMKGHSHVYWYRQLPEEGLKFMVYLQKENIIDESGMPKERFSAEFPKEGPSILRIQQVVRGDSAAYFCASSPNLDQPQHFGDGTRLSIL.

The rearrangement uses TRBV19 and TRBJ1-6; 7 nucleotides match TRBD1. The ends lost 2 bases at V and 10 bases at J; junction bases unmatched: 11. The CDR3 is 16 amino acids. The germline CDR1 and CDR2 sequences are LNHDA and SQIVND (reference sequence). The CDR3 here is CASSISAGGRGSPLHF. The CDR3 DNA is TGTGCCAGTAGTATATCGGCAGGGGGAAGAGGATCACCCCTCCACTTT.

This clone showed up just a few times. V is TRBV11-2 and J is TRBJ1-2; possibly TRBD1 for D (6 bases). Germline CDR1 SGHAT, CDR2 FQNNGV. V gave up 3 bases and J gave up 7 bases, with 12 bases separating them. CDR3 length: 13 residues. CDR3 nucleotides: TGTGCCAGCAGCTTGGGGGCAGGGACTGGCTACACCTTC. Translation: CASSLGAGTGYTF.

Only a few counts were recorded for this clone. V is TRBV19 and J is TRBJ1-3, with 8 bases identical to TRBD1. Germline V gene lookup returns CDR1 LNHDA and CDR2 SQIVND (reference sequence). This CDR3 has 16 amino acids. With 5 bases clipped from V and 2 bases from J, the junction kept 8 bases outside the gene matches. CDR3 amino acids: CASSLLTQGAGNTIYF. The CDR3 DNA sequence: TGTGCCAGTAGTCTTCTGACACAGGGGGCTGGAAACACCATATATTTT.

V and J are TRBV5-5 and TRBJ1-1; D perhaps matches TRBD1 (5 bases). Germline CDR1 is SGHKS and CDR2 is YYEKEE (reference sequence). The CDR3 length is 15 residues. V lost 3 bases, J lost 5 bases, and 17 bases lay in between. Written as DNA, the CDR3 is TGTGCCAGCAGCTCCGCTAGGGGTCCCCAAACTGAAGCTTTCTTT. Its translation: CASSSARGPQTEAFF.

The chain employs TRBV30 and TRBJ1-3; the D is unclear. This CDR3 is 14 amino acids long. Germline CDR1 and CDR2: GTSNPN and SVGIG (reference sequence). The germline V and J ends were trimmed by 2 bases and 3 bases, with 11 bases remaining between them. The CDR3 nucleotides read TGTGCCTGGAGTAAACTACTGTTTGGAAACACCATATATTTT. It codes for CAWSKLLFGNTIYF. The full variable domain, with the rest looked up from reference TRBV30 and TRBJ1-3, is SQTIHQWPATLVQPVGSPLSLECTVEGTSNPNLYWYRQAAGRGLQLLFYSVGIGQISSEVPQNLSASRPQDRQFILSSKKLLLSDSGFYLCAWSKLLFGNTIYFGEGSWLTVV.

The CDR3 reads CASSLEGGIQPQHF. For the CDR3, the DNA is TGCGCCAGCAGCTTGGAAGGAGGGATACAGCCCCAGCATTTT. The gene calls are TRBV5-1 and TRBJ1-5; D call uncertain. The CDR3 extends over 14 amino acids. Germline V gene data show CDR1 as SGHRS and CDR2 as YFSETQ. Trimming took 0 bases from V and 7 from J, leaving 11 bases between them.

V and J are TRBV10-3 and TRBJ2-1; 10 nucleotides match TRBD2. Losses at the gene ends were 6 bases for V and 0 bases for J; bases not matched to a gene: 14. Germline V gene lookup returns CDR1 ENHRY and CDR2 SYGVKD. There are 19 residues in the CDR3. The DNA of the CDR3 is TGTGCCATCAGCCCGACTAGCGGGTATGACATAAGCTCCTACAATGAGCAGTTCTTC. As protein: CAISPTSGYDISSYNEQFF.

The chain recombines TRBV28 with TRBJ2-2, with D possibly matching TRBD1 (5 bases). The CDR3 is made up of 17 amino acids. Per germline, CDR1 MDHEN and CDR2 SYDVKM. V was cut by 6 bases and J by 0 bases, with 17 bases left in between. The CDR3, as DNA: TGTGCCAGCAGAACCCCTCAAGGGGCATCGAACACCGGGGAGCTGTTTTTT. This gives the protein CASRTPQGASNTGELFF.

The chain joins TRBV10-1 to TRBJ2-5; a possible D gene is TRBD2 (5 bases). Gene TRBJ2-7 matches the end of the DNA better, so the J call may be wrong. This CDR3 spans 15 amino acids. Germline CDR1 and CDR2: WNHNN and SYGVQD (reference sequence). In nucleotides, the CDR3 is TGCGCCAGCAGTGAGTCTTCGGGGAGATTCTACGAGCAGTACTTC. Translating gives CASSESSGRFYEQYF.

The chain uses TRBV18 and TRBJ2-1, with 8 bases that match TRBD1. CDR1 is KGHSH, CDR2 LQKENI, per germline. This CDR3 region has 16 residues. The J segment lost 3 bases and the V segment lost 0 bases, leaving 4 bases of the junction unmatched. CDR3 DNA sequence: TGTGCCAGCTCACCACCTACGGGACAGGACTACAATGAGCAGTTCTTC. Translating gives CASSPPTGQDYNEQFF. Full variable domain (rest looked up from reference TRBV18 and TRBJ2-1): NAGVMQNPRHLVRRRGQEARLRCSPMKGHSHVYWYRQLPEEGLKFMVYLQKENIIDESGMPKERFSAEFPKEGPSILRIQQVVRGDSAAYFCASSPPTGQDYNEQFFGPGTRLTVL.

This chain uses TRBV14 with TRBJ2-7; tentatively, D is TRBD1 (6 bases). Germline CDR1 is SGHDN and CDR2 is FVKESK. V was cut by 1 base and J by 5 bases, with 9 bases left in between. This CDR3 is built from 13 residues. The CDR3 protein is CASSQVRGNEQYF. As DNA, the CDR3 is TGTGCCAGCAGCCAAGTGAGGGGGAACGAGCAGTACTTC.

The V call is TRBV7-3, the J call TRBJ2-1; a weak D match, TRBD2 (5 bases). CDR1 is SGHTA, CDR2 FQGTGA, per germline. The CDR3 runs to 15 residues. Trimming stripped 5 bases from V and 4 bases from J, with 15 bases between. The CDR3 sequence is CASSPLAGGYNEQFF. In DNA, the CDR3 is TGTGCCAGCAGCCCTCTTGCGGGCGGGTACAATGAGCAGTTCTTC. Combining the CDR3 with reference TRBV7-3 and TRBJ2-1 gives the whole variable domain GAGVSQTPSNKVTEKGKYVELRCDPISGHTALYWYRQSLGQGPEFLIYFQGTGAADDSGLPNDRFFAVRPEGSVSTLKIQRTERGDSAVYLCASSPLAGGYNEQFFGPGTRLTVL.

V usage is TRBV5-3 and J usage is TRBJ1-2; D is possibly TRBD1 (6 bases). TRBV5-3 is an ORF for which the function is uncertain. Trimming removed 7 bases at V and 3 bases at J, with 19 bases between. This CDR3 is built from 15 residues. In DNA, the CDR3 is TGTGCCAGATTGGACAGAATGGGTGGCGACTATGGCTACACCTTC. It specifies CARLDRMGGDYGYTF.

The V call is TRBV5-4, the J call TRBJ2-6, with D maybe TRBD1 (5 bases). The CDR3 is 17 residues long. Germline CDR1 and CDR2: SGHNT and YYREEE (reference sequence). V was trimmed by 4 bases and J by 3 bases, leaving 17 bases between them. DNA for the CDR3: TGTGCCAGCAGCCCGACGGCAGGGCAATATGGGGCCAACGTCCTGACTTTC. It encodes CASSPTAGQYGANVLTF.

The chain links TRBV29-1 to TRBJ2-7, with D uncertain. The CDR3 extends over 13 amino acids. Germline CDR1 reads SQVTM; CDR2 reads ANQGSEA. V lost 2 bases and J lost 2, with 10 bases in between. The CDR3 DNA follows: TGCAGCGTTGAATTTCCGTCGGCCTACGAGCAGTACTTC. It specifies CSVEFPSAYEQYF.

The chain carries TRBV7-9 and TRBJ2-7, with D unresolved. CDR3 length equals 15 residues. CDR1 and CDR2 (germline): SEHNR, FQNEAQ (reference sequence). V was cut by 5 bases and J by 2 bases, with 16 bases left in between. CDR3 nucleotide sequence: TGTGCCAGCAGCCCTACCCAGGTTGTTACCTACGAGCAGTACTTC. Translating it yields CASSPTQVVTYEQYF.